Described below is a single TCR beta chain sequence and its context. The sample is drawn from a study of blood T cell repertoires in COVID-19. TCRdb's copy holds only in-frame clones and misses some; the assay was immunoSEQ multiplex PCR. Of 130,000 to 150,000 clones listed, roughly 89% were seen once; the top ten hold roughly 5.7%. V shed 0 bases, J shed 4 bases, and the junction held 4 bases outside the gene matches. The CDR3 loop spans 15 amino acids. Germline assignment: CDR1 SGHRS and CDR2 YFSETQ. Sequencing used PBMCs or T cells enriched from blood (not recorded which). This receptor was identified in a woman aged 50 to 60 who had been exposed to COVID-19. V gene TRBV5-1 combines with J gene TRBJ2-3; 8 bases map to TRBD2. The chain's CDR3 is CASSLAPGGPDTQYF. In DNA, the CDR3 is TGCGCCAGCAGCTTGGCGCCGGGGGGGCCAGATACGCAGTATTTT.